The 14 T cell receptor beta chains given below trace back to one sample, sequenced in a study of blood T cell repertoires in COVID-19. Profiling relied on immunoSEQ multiplex PCR, and the TCRdb table lists in-frame clones only, not all of them. The sample holds about 220,000 clones; roughly nine tenths are singletons and the top ten take under 3%. What was sequenced was PBMCs or T cells enriched from blood (not recorded which). The receptors originated from a woman younger than 45 who had recovered from COVID-19.

The sample holds a few counts of this clone. The V and J genes are TRBV21-1 and TRBJ1-1; no DNA check was done on the table's D call, TRBD1. TRBV21-1 is noted as a pseudogene. The CDR3 totals 17 residues. The CDR3 sequence: CASSKERTGRMNTEAFF. The CDR3 region has the DNA TGTGCCAGCAGCAAAGAGAGGACAGGGAGGATGAACACTGAAGCTTTCTTT.

This clone has only one observation. This sequence joins TRBV3-1 (or the pseudogene TRBV3-2) and TRBJ1-5, with a tentative D call TRBD1 (5 bases). The V and J ends lost 0 bases and 6 bases respectively, with 12 bases between them. The CDR3 is 15 residues long. Germline CDR1 and CDR2: LGHDT and YNNKEL (reference sequence). The CDR3 nucleotides are TGTGCCAGCAGCCAAGATATCAGGGTGGCTCAGCCCCAGCATTTT. It codes for CASSQDIRVAQPQHF.

The chain uses TRBV3-1 (or the pseudogene TRBV3-2) and TRBJ1-2, with TRBD1 matching 7 bases. Germline CDR1 LGHDT, CDR2 YNNKEL (reference sequence). This CDR3 has 13 amino acids. The junction had 3 bases not matched to a gene; V was cut back by 4 bases and J by 4 bases. The CDR3 bases are TGTGCCAGCAGCCTCGACAGGGCCTATGGCTACACCTTC. Translating it yields CASSLDRAYGYTF.

The rearrangement joins TRBV7-3 to TRBJ2-1, with TRBD2 matching over 8 bases. In germline, CDR1 is SGHTA, CDR2 FQGTGA. Unmatched junction bases numbered 7, after V lost 2 bases and J lost 4 bases. CDR3 length equals 16 residues. The CDR3 DNA is TGTGCCAGCAGCTTATCTCTAAGCGGGGGTTACAATGAGCAGTTCTTC. Translation: CASSLSLSGGYNEQFF. Based on the CDR3 plus reference TRBV7-3 and TRBJ2-1, the full variable domain is GAGVSQTPSNKVTEKGKYVELRCDPISGHTALYWYRQSLGQGPEFLIYFQGTGAADDSGLPNDRFFAVRPEGSVSTLKIQRTERGDSAVYLCASSLSLSGGYNEQFFGPGTRLTVL.

This chain connects TRBV29-1 to TRBJ1-1, with TRBD1 identical over 10 bases. The CDR3 runs to 14 residues. Trimming took 8 bases from V and 0 from J; bases not matched to a gene: 6. Per germline, CDR1 SQVTM and CDR2 ANQGSEA. The CDR3 loop is CSIGQGVMNTEAFF. The CDR3 nucleotides read TGCAGCATCGGACAGGGGGTCATGAACACTGAAGCTTTCTTT. Complete variable domain (other parts from reference TRBV29-1 and TRBJ1-1): SAVISQKPSRDICQRGTSLTIQCQVDSQVTMMFWYRQQPGQSLTLIATANQGSEATYESGFVIDKFPISRPNLTFSTLTVSNMSPEDSSIYLCSIGQGVMNTEAFFGQGTRLTVV.

The chain couples TRBV4-3 to TRBJ1-2, with D possibly TRBD1 on 5 matching bases. The CDR3 totals 16 residues. Germline lookup yields CDR1 LGHNA and CDR2 YSLEER. V dropped 2 bases and J dropped 4 bases, with 17 bases sitting between them. This chain's CDR3 is CASSQFLRGKVYGYTF. DNA of the CDR3: TGCGCCAGCAGCCAATTCCTTCGGGGGAAGGTCTATGGCTACACCTTC.

This clone appeared once. For the CDR3, the DNA is TGTGCCAGTAGTAAGGGGGTTGTAAGCACAGATACGCAGTATTTT. It specifies CASSKGVVSTDTQYF. The V call is TRBV19, the J call TRBJ2-3; possible D gene TRBD1, 6 bases. The germline V gene encodes CDR1 LNHDA and CDR2 SQIVND (reference sequence). The CDR3 contains 15 residues. Trimming pared 4 bases from V and 0 bases from J, leaving 11 bases between.

The gene calls are TRBV10-3 and TRBJ2-6; no firm D call. Germline CDR1 is ENHRY and CDR2 is SYGVKD. The CDR3 spans 17 residues. Trimming removed 4 bases at V and 2 bases at J, with 15 bases between. In nucleotides, the CDR3 is TGTGCCATCAGTGCTCGAGAGAGGTCAACTGGGGCCAACGTCCTGACTTTC. The encoded protein is CAISARERSTGANVLTF.

The chain carries TRBV4-3 and TRBJ2-1; D is unclear. The CDR3 has 17 residues. V lost 0 bases and J lost 0, with 12 bases in between. The germline CDR1 and CDR2 sequences are LGHNA and YSLEER. The CDR3 bases are TGCGCCAGCAGCCAAGAGCTAGAAACCTACTCCTACAATGAGCAGTTCTTC. It specifies CASSQELETYSYNEQFF.

J is TRBJ1-1 and V is TRBV20-1; 9 bases are shared with TRBD1. Unmatched junction bases numbered 6, after V lost 4 bases and J lost 12 bases. CDR1 is DFQATT, CDR2 SNEGSKA, per germline (reference sequence). The CDR3 runs 11 residues. This CDR3 reads CSAIRDRGTFF. The CDR3 nucleotides read TGCAGTGCTATTCGCGACAGGGGGACTTTCTTT.

The V gene is TRBV5-1, the J gene TRBJ2-3; 14 bases agree with TRBD2. V was clipped by 4 bases and J by 10 bases; unmatched bases: 11. Germline V CDR1 and CDR2: SGHRS, YFSETQ. CDR3 length: 16 residues. Written as DNA, the CDR3 is TGCGCCAGCAGCCCCGGGACTAGCGGGGGCCGGGGATCGCAGTATTTT. Protein: CASSPGTSGGRGSQYF.

The CDR3 is CASSPTGQNTGELFF. CDR3 in DNA: TGTGCCAGCAGCCCTACGGGACAGAACACCGGGGAGCTGTTTTTT. The rearrangement links TRBV7-2 to TRBJ2-2; D might be TRBD1 (6 bases). Germline V CDR1 and CDR2: SGHTA, FQGNSA. V lost 5 bases and J lost 1, with 11 bases in between. This CDR3 has 15 residues.

This chain links TRBV19 with TRBJ1-2, with D possibly matching TRBD1 (6 bases). Deletions cut 4 bases from V and 2 bases from J, with 11 bases between. Germline-derived CDR1 and CDR2 are LNHDA and SQIVND (reference sequence). CDR3 size: 14 residues. The CDR3 reads CASSTRQANYGYTF. The CDR3, as DNA: TGTGCCAGTAGTACTAGACAGGCAAACTATGGCTACACCTTC. The variable domain in full, completed from reference TRBV19 and TRBJ1-2, reads DGGITQSPKYLFRKEGQNVTLSCEQNLNHDAMYWYRQDPGQGLRLIYYSQIVNDFQKGDIAEGYSVSREKKESFPLTVTSAQKNPTAFYLCASSTRQANYGYTFGSGTRLTVV.

This clone was detected only once. The chain employs TRBV6-5 and TRBJ2-5; tentative D call: TRBD2 (5 bases). Germline assignment: CDR1 MNHEY and CDR2 SVGAGI. With 11 bases removed from V and 4 bases from J, the gap between germline ends came to 14 bases. This CDR3 region has 12 residues. The CDR3 is CAVALRGETQYF. As DNA, the CDR3 is TGTGCCGTAGCTCTTCGGGGAGAGACCCAGTACTTC.